The rows below give T cell receptor beta chains drawn from one sample of a study of identical twins. TCRdb re-called the 5' RACE reads with MiXCR, one entry per CDR3 protein. This sample has hundreds of thousands of distinct CDR3 sequences, with 18% found just once. This sample also belongs to another study, concerning T cells expressing NK-cell markers.

The sequenced material came from PBMCs. The source of these receptors is a woman aged 18-30 years in good health. Each CDR3 is given with its conserved first and last residue. The D gene is left open where the match is weak. Not every row has a clone size; where given, it reads once, few, many or a size class.

D gene	clone size	V gene	J gene	CDR3 protein	CDR3 DNA
.	few	TRBV5-1	TRBJ1-1	CASSYGTTEAFF	TGCGCCAGCAGCTATGGGACAACTGAAGCTTTCTTT
TRBD2	.	TRBV5-1	TRBJ2-5	CASSFGGARETQYF	TGCGCCAGCAGCTTCGGGGGGGCCCGAGAGACCCAGTACTTC
.	few	TRBV7-9	TRBJ2-5	CASSPTSGKETQYF	TGTGCCAGCAGTCCGACTTCGGGGAAAGAGACCCAGTACTTC
.	.	TRBV10-3	TRBJ2-5	CATGAQPGETQYF	TGTGCCACCGGGGCCCAGCCGGGAGAGACCCAGTACTTC
.	many	TRBV20-1	TRBJ2-7	CSAFDQAYEQYF	TGCAGTGCTTTTGACCAGGCCTACGAGCAGTACTTC
TRBD2	few	TRBV29-1	TRBJ2-7	CSVGLAVAYEQYF	TGCAGCGTTGGACTAGCGGTCGCCTACGAGCAGTACTTC
.	many	TRBV5-1	TRBJ2-1	CASSSGPRGEQFF	TGCGCCAGCAGCTCGGGACCTAGAGGCGAGCAGTTCTTC
.	few	TRBV10-2	TRBJ2-1	CASSSYLGNEQFF	TGCGCCAGCAGCTCATATCTAGGGAATGAGCAGTTCTTC
.	few	TRBV5-5	TRBJ2-7	CASSFPYRYEQYF	TGTGCCAGCAGCTTTCCTTATCGATACGAGCAGTACTTC
.	.	TRBV5-1	TRBJ2-7	CASSPTMAGSSYEQYF	TGCGCCAGCAGCCCGACGATGGCAGGAAGCTCCTACGAGCAGTACTTC
.	.	TRBV7-9	TRBJ2-1	CASSLASGGRYNEQFF	TGTGCCAGCAGCTTAGCGTCCGGGGGCCGATACAATGAGCAGTTCTTC
.	.	TRBV4-3	TRBJ2-3	CASSQAQAYGTDTQYF	TGCGCCAGCAGCCAAGCCCAGGCTTATGGCACAGATACGCAGTATTTT
TRBD2	.	TRBV20-1	TRBJ2-1	CSARDPTGGPNNEQFF	TGCAGTGCTAGAGATCCGACGGGAGGACCGAACAATGAGCAGTTCTTC
.	few	TRBV10-3	TRBJ2-2	CAIRGAGTTGELFF	TGTGCCATTAGAGGGGCAGGGACCACCGGGGAGCTGTTTTTT